A selection of T cell receptor beta chains follows, all from one sample in a study of cytomegalovirus exposure and HLA in healthy donors. Only in-frame clones appear in the TCRdb table, and some are missing; sequencing was by immunoSEQ multiplex PCR. The table records more than 85,000 clones, 70% of them present only once. Sequenced: PBMCs. Receptors were obtained from a woman in her 50s in good health and CMV-seropositive. CDR3s include the opening cysteine and the closing phenylalanine or tryptophan.

v_call cdr3_aa
TRBV5-1 CASSLEPSYRDRERGYTF
TRBV28 CASSPGIRRYQETQYF
TRBV28 CASRGQGANYGYTF
TRBV2 CASSVEGGNSPLHF
TRBV2 CASIPTTGYEQYF
TRBV2 CASSGSGLITDTQYF
TRBV7-2 CASSLVGTDINQPQHF
TRBV19 CASSTPGVSGNTIYF
TRBV5-5 CASSMTSGRTDTQYF
TRBV7-9 CASSLTSGRGMLQFF